This entry lists 2 T cell receptor beta chains sequenced from one sample in a study of blood T cell repertoires in COVID-19. Here immunoSEQ multiplex PCR was the method, and the copy in TCRdb shows in-frame clones only, minus some. The sample carries under 300,000 clones, around nine tenths recorded once. Input material: PBMCs or T cells enriched from blood (not recorded which). These receptors came from a woman between 18 and 29 years old who had recovered from COVID-19.

The J gene is TRBJ2-3, the V gene TRBV3-1 (or the pseudogene TRBV3-2); no clear D. The V gene's germline CDR1 is LGHDT and CDR2 YNNKEL (reference sequence). CDR3 length equals 12 residues. V was trimmed by 5 bases and J by 2 bases, leaving 5 bases between them. CDR3 DNA sequence: TGTGCCAGCAGCACAAACACAGATACGCAGTATTTT. As protein: CASSTNTDTQYF.

V usage is TRBV6-2 or TRBV6-3 and J usage is TRBJ1-5, with 8 bases lining up with TRBD1. The CDR3 extends over 14 amino acids. Trimming cost V 4 bases and J 5 bases; bases outside gene matches: 4. Germline assignment: CDR1 MNHEY and CDR2 SVGEGT. Here the CDR3 DNA reads TGTGCCAGCAGTTGGACAGGGCGGGATCAGCCCCAGCATTTT. Its protein is CASSWTGRDQPQHF.